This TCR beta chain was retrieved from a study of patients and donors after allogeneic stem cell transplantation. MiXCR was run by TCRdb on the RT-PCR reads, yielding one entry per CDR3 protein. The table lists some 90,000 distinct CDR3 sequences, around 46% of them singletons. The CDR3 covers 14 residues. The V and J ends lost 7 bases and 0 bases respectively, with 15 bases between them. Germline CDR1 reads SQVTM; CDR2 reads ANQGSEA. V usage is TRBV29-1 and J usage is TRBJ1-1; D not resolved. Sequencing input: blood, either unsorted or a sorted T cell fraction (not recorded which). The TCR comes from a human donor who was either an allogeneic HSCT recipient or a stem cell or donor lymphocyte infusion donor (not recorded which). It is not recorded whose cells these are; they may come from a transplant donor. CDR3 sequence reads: CSAVRGPLNTEAFF. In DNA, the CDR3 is TGCAGCGCAGTTCGAGGTCCGTTGAACACTGAAGCTTTCTTT.